This T cell receptor (beta chain) appears in the sequencing data of a study of T cells in Graves' hyperthyroidism and ophthalmopathy. This clonotype has a count of ten or more. There were TCR beta CDR3 regions amplified from RNA transcripts. The study used the HTBI primer set for a first-round RT-PCR of the TCR CDR3. From the multiplex PCR reads, TCRdb called clonotypes with MiXCR, one entry per CDR3 protein. The sample contains about 210,000 distinct CDR3 sequences, 18% of which appear only once. This CDR3 is built from 14 residues. With 2 bases removed from V and 0 bases from J, the gap between germline ends came to 10 bases. Germline CDR1 reads DFQATT; CDR2 reads SNEGSKA (reference sequence).

The sample was blood. The sequence was obtained from a middle-aged man with Graves' hyperthyroidism. This chain uses TRBV20-1 with TRBJ1-1; possibly TRBD1 for D (5 bases). CDR3 sequence (DNA): TGCAGTGCTAGAAAGGGACCATTGAACACTGAAGCTTTCTTT. This sequence encodes CSARKGPLNTEAFF.